This is a list of T cell receptor beta chains from one sample in a study of shared clonotypes between healthy human individuals. Assay used: immunoSEQ multiplex PCR; TCRdb lists only in-frame clones, some missing. This sample carries over 1.5 million clones, roughly 98% of them seen once, and the ten largest clones take roughly 0.45%. The sequenced sample consisted of naive CD4+ T cells sorted from blood. The receptors shown here come from a man aged 25-40 years in good health. Each CDR3 is given with its conserved first and last residue. A D gene is named only where the DNA matches it firmly. The size of a clone is reported for some rows only, either as once, few or many, or as a class for expanded clones.

>TRBV19|TRBJ2-3|14|NA|NA
CATPVSNHTDTQYF
TGTGCCACCCCGGTATCCAACCACACAGATACGCAGTATTTT
>TRBV2|TRBJ2-3|13|NA|NA
CASSAHDTDTQYF
TGTGCCAGCAGTGCCCACGACACAGATACGCAGTATTTT
>TRBV28|TRBJ1-5|15|NA|NA
CASSLYYRSNQPQHF
TGTGCCAGCAGTTTATATTATCGTAGCAATCAGCCCCAGCATTTT
>TRBV7-9|TRBJ2-1|13|TRBD2|NA
CASSQAGGGEQFF
TGTGCCAGCAGCCAAGCGGGGGGCGGTGAGCAGTTCTTC
>TRBV5-1|TRBJ1-2|13|TRBD1|NA
CASSLDRGNGYTF
TGCGCCAGCAGCCTAGACAGGGGGAATGGCTACACCTTC
>TRBV27|TRBJ1-4|13|NA|NA
CATRFISNEKLFF
TGTGCCACCCGTTTTATATCGAATGAAAAACTGTTTTTT
>TRBV5-1|TRBJ1-1|14|TRBD1|NA
CASSLGQGGTEAFF
TGCGCCAGCAGCCTGGGACAGGGCGGCACTGAAGCTTTCTTT
>TRBV10-1|TRBJ2-1|15|TRBD2|once
CASSDRGRAWGEQFF
TGCGCCAGCAGTGACCGCGGGAGGGCCTGGGGAGAGCAGTTCTTC
>TRBV2|TRBJ2-7|12|TRBD1|NA
CASRDRGREQYF
TGTGCCAGCAGGGACAGGGGGCGGGAGCAGTACTTC
>TRBV18|TRBJ2-7|14|TRBD2|NA
CASSPGGTSGEQYF
TGTGCCAGCTCACCAGGGGGGACTAGCGGTGAGCAGTACTTC
>TRBV5-1|TRBJ2-6|21|TRBD1|NA
CASSLYTGTGSLYSGANVLTF
TGCGCCAGCAGCTTGTATACCGGGACAGGGAGTTTATACTCTGGGGCCAACGTCCTGACTTTC
>TRBV19|TRBJ1-5|14|TRBD1|NA
CASRPGTGPQPQHF
TGTGCCAGTAGGCCCGGGACAGGGCCTCAGCCCCAGCATTTT
>TRBV7-2|TRBJ2-4|14|NA|NA
CASSLALKGIMWYF
TGTGCCAGCAGCTTAGCGCTTAAGGGAATCATGTGGTACTTC
>TRBV19|TRBJ2-7|15|TRBD2|NA
CASSTGAGGTREQYF
TGTGCCAGTAGTACCGGAGCGGGAGGGACTCGCGAGCAGTACTTC
>TRBV5-5|TRBJ2-7|13|NA|NA
CASSLGGIYEQYF
TGTGCCAGCAGCTTGGGCGGGATCTACGAGCAGTACTTC
>TRBV5-1|TRBJ2-6|16|NA|NA
CASSWKVGSGANVLTF
TGCGCCAGCAGCTGGAAGGTCGGCTCTGGGGCCAACGTCCTGACTTTC
>TRBV5-8|TRBJ2-7|12|NA|NA
CASSTTGLEQYF
TGTGCCAGCAGCACAACAGGGCTCGAGCAGTACTTC
>TRBV19|TRBJ2-1|14|NA|NA
CASSGLSLGSEQFF
TGTGCCAGTAGTGGACTCAGTTTGGGGAGTGAGCAGTTCTTC
>TRBV6-1|TRBJ2-5|14|NA|once
CASSEVGPGGTQYF
TGTGCCAGCAGTGAAGTAGGTCCGGGTGGGACCCAGTACTTC
>TRBV9|TRBJ1-2|14|NA|NA
CASSVGGVKGGYTF
TGTGCCAGCAGCGTAGGTGGGGTCAAGGGCGGCTACACCTTC
>TRBV27|TRBJ2-1|15|TRBD2|once
CASRVSGSLYNEQFF
TGTGCCAGCAGAGTAAGCGGGAGTCTCTACAATGAGCAGTTCTTC
>TRBV11-2|TRBJ2-1|12|NA|NA
CASRNRGDEQFF
TGTGCCTCCAGGAATAGGGGCGATGAGCAGTTCTTC
>TRBV20-1|TRBJ2-1|11|NA|once
CSASAPGEQFF
TGCAGTGCCTCGGCCCCGGGGGAGCAGTTCTTC
>TRBV4-3|TRBJ1-4|15|NA|NA
CASSQEWGRNEKLFF
TGCGCCAGCAGCCAAGAGTGGGGACGCAATGAAAAACTGTTTTTT
>TRBV4-3|TRBJ2-3|13|NA|NA
CASSQELYFTQYF
TGCGCCAGCAGCCAAGAGCTATATTTTACGCAGTATTTT
>TRBV7-3|TRBJ2-3|15|NA|NA
CASSLSGQRTDTQYF
TGTGCCAGCAGCTTAAGCGGCCAGCGCACAGATACGCAGTATTTT
>TRBV14|TRBJ2-7|17|TRBD1|NA
CASSGDRKDRVVYEQYF
TGTGCCAGCAGCGGAGACAGAAAAGACAGGGTGGTCTACGAGCAGTACTTC
>TRBV7-6|TRBJ1-4|16|NA|NA
CASSLVQSRGDEKLFF
TGTGCCAGCAGCTTAGTCCAGTCCAGGGGAGATGAAAAACTGTTTTTT
>TRBV7-2|TRBJ2-3|15|TRBD2|NA
CASSSGLAGTDTQYF
TGTGCCAGCAGCTCGGGACTAGCGGGCACAGATACGCAGTATTTT
>TRBV19|TRBJ1-5|15|NA|NA
CASSGGRAYNQPQHF
TGTGCCAGTAGTGGTGGCAGGGCCTACAATCAGCCCCAGCATTTT
>TRBV18|TRBJ2-1|15|TRBD1|NA
CASSPGQGTYNEQFF
TGTGCCAGCTCACCTGGACAGGGCACCTACAATGAGCAGTTCTTC
>TRBV29-1|TRBJ2-1|14|NA|NA
CSVDRDGDYNEQFF
TGCAGCGTTGACCGGGACGGAGACTACAATGAGCAGTTCTTC
>TRBV14|TRBJ2-7|14|TRBD1|NA
CASSPRQGGYEQYF
TGTGCCAGCAGCCCTCGACAGGGCGGCTACGAGCAGTACTTC
>TRBV7-2|TRBJ2-7|12|NA|NA
CASSLLADEQYF
TGTGCCAGCAGCTTATTGGCTGACGAGCAGTACTTC
>TRBV14|TRBJ2-1|16|NA|NA
CASSHRQGGWNNEQFF
TGTGCCAGCAGCCATCGACAGGGAGGTTGGAACAATGAGCAGTTCTTC
>TRBV4-1|TRBJ1-1|15|NA|once
CASSPPPVVSTEAFF
TGCGCCAGCAGCCCACCTCCGGTGGTGAGCACTGAAGCTTTCTTT
>TRBV5-1|TRBJ2-5|13|NA|NA
CASSNSPQETQYF
TGCGCCAGCAGCAACTCGCCACAAGAGACCCAGTACTTC
>TRBV19|TRBJ1-4|17|NA|once
CASSVKVDSATNEKLFF
TGTGCCAGTAGTGTAAAGGTGGATTCAGCAACTAATGAAAAACTGTTTTTT
>TRBV2|TRBJ2-3|14|NA|NA
CALDGDTGTDTQYF
TGTGCCTTGGACGGAGATACTGGCACAGATACGCAGTATTTT
>TRBV14|TRBJ1-4|12|NA|NA
CASSPAGKKLFF
TGTGCCAGCAGTCCGGCGGGGAAGAAACTGTTTTTT
>TRBV6-6|TRBJ2-5|15|TRBD1|NA
CASREDRGRRETQYF
TGTGCCAGCAGGGAGGACAGGGGGCGCAGAGAGACCCAGTACTTC
>TRBV19|TRBJ2-3|14|NA|NA
CASMVAGSTDTQYF
TGTGCCAGTATGGTGGCGGGAAGCACAGATACGCAGTATTTT
>TRBV5-6|TRBJ2-1|17|NA|NA
CASSWLGASQSYNEQFF
TGTGCCAGCAGTTGGCTTGGGGCCAGTCAGTCATACAATGAGCAGTTCTTC
>TRBV27|TRBJ2-7|16|TRBD2|NA
CASSFLHSGRTYEQYF
TGTGCCAGCAGTTTTTTGCATAGCGGGAGGACCTACGAGCAGTACTTC
>TRBV6-6|TRBJ1-5|13|NA|NA
CASSYSINQPQHF
TGTGCCAGCAGTTACTCGATTAATCAGCCCCAGCATTTT
>TRBV20-1|TRBJ2-1|11|NA|NA
CSGSPGDEQFF
TGCAGTGGCTCCCCTGGCGATGAGCAGTTCTTC
>TRBV11-3|TRBJ2-3|14|TRBD1|NA
CASSPYRGSDTQYF
TGTGCCAGCAGCCCTTACAGGGGCTCAGATACGCAGTATTTT
>TRBV7-9|TRBJ1-1|14|NA|NA
CASSPGWENTEAFF
TGTGCCAGCAGCCCCGGATGGGAGAACACTGAAGCTTTCTTT
>TRBV6-6|TRBJ1-2|15|NA|NA
CASSFLQGLGYGYTF
TGTGCCAGCAGTTTCCTTCAGGGGCTTGGCTATGGCTACACCTTC
>TRBV2|TRBJ1-5|14|NA|NA
CASKERWLDQPQHF
TGTGCCAGCAAGGAAAGGTGGCTCGATCAGCCCCAGCATTTT
>TRBV7-3|TRBJ1-4|15|NA|NA
CASSLEPRTAEKLFF
TGTGCCAGCAGCTTAGAGCCAAGGACAGCTGAAAAACTGTTTTTT
>TRBV7-9|TRBJ2-1|17|TRBD1|NA
CASSPHLRQGPYNEQFF
TGTGCCAGCAGCCCACACCTGCGACAGGGACCCTACAATGAGCAGTTCTTC
>TRBV2|TRBJ2-1|17|TRBD2|NA
CASSEPDLAGVPNEQFF
TGTGCCAGCAGTGAACCAGACCTAGCGGGAGTACCCAATGAGCAGTTCTTC
>TRBV27|TRBJ1-5|13|NA|NA
CASGYTGPQPQHF
TGTGCCAGCGGATACACAGGGCCTCAGCCCCAGCATTTT
>TRBV18|TRBJ2-1|14|NA|NA
CASSPGLSYNEQFF
TGTGCCAGCTCACCTGGACTATCCTACAATGAGCAGTTCTTC
>TRBV12-1|TRBJ2-7|15|NA|NA
CASSFRESSTYEQYF
TGTGCCAGCAGCTTTCGTGAGTCCAGTACCTACGAGCAGTACTTC
>TRBV2|TRBJ2-7|18|TRBD2|NA
CASSLRPVLLADSYEQYF
TGTGCCAGCAGTCTAAGGCCGGTCCTCCTAGCGGACTCCTACGAGCAGTACTTC
>TRBV6-5|TRBJ1-3|14|NA|NA
CASSYGRLAGTIYF
TGTGCCAGCAGTTACGGGAGGTTGGCCGGCACCATATATTTT
>TRBV18|TRBJ1-1|15|TRBD1|NA
CASSPKGQGATEAFF
TGTGCCAGCTCACCCAAAGGACAGGGGGCGACTGAAGCTTTCTTT